The clone carrying this T cell receptor beta chain has just a few counts. The entry originates in a study of CD8 T cells in Susac syndrome. An amount of RNA that ranged from roughly 0.5 to 1 ug was reverse transcribed with random hexamers. Each CDR3 protein gets one entry after TCRdb re-called the immunoSEQ multiplex PCR reads with MiXCR. The sample contains roughly 150,000 distinct CDR3 sequences, 94% of which appear only once. Sequenced: CD4+ T cells from PBMCs. The TCR sequence derives from a human donor with multiple sclerosis.

The CDR3 coding sequence is TGCGCCAGCAGGGCGGGGCCCAATCAGCCCCAGCATTTT. Translated: CASRAGPNQPQHF. The chain joins TRBV5-1 to TRBJ1-5, with a tentative D call TRBD1 (5 bases). V was cut by 5 bases and J by 3 bases, with 9 bases left in between. Germline V gene data show CDR1 as SGHRS and CDR2 as YFSETQ. The CDR3 is 13 amino acids.